This TCR beta chain was identified during a study of monozygotic twins with inflammatory bowel disease. Study-level points and caveats: IBD patients showed reduced TCRbeta diversity (inverse Simpson) versus healthy co-twins.

Notes on this clonotype: The antigen is unknown.

Eight reactions per sample, run separately, yielded cDNA. From the 5' RACE reads, TCRdb lists one entry per CDR3 protein and no DNA. Its listing shows over 110,000 distinct CDR3 sequences. This clonotype was obtained from a human donor with ulcerative colitis or Crohn's disease, or a healthy co-twin of an affected twin (not recorded which). The source material was blood.

CDR3 residues: CSATQGGAGNQPQHF. This sequence joins TRBV20-1 and TRBJ1-5; without DNA, the TCRdb call of TRBD1 cannot be checked. The CDR3 covers 15 residues. Germline V gene data show CDR1 as DFQATT and CDR2 as SNEGSKA (reference sequence).